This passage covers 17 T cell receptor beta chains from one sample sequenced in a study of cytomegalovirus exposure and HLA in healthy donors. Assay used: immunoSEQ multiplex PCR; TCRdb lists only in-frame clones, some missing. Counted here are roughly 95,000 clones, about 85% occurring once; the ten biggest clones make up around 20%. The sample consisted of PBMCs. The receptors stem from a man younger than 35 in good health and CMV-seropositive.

CDR3 sequence: CASSQPGLAGLYEQFF. Here the CDR3 DNA reads TGCGCCAGCAGCCAGCCGGGACTAGCGGGTTTATATGAGCAGTTCTTC. The chain carries TRBV5-1 and TRBJ2-1, with 12 positions matching TRBD2. The CDR3 sequence is 16 residues long. CDR1 is SGHRS and CDR2 is YFSETQ in the germline V gene. The J segment lost 8 bases and the V segment lost 4 bases, leaving 10 bases of the junction unmatched.

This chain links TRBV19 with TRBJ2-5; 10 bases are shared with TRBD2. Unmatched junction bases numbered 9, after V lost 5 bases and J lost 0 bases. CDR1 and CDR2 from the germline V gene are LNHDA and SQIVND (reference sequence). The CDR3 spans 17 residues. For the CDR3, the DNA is TGTGCCAGTAGTGATAGCGGGAGGTCCCAATACCAAGAGACCCAGTACTTC. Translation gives CASSDSGRSQYQETQYF.

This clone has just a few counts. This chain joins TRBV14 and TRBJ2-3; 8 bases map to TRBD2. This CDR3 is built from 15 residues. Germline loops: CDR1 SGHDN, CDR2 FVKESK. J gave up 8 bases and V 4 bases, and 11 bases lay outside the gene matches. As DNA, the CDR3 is TGTGCCAGCAGCCCCCTTAGCGGGATAGGGGGTACGCAGTATTTT. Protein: CASSPLSGIGGTQYF.

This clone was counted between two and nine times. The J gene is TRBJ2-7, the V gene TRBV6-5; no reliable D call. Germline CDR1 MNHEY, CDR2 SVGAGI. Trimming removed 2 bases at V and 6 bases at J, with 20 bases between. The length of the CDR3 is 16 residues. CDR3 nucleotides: TGTGCCAGCAGTTACCGCTGGGCAGCCGAACCCTCCGAGCAGTACTTC. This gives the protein CASSYRWAAEPSEQYF.

The CDR3 here is CASSHFPSGSYEQYF. As DNA, the CDR3 is TGCGCCAGCAGCCACTTCCCTAGCGGTTCCTACGAGCAGTACTTC. This chain links TRBV4-1 with TRBJ2-7; 7 positions agree with TRBD2. In germline, CDR1 is MGHRA, CDR2 YSYEKL. The CDR3 covers 15 residues. V lost 3 bases to trimming and J lost 1 base; unmatched junction nucleotides: 6.

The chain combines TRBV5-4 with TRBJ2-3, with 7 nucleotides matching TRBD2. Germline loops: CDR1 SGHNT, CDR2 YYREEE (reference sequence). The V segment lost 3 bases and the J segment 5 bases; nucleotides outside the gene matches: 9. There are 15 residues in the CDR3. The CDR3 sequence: CASSSGLDQVDTQYF. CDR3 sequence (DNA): TGTGCCAGCAGCTCCGGACTAGATCAGGTAGATACGCAGTATTTT.

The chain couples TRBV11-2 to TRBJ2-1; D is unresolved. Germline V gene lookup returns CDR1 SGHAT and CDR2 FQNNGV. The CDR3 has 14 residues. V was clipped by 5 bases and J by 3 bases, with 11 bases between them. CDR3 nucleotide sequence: TGTGCCAGCAGCCCCCGAGGAGTCTACAATGAGCAGTTCTTC. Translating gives CASSPRGVYNEQFF.

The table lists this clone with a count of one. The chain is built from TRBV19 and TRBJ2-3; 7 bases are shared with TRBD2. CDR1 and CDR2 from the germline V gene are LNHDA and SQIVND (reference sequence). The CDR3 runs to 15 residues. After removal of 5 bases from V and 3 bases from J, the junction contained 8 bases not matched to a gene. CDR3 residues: CASSYVGRLTDTQYF. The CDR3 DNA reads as TGTGCCAGTAGTTACGTCGGGAGGTTGACAGATACGCAGTATTTT. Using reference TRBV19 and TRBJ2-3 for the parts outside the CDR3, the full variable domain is DGGITQSPKYLFRKEGQNVTLSCEQNLNHDAMYWYRQDPGQGLRLIYYSQIVNDFQKGDIAEGYSVSREKKESFPLTVTSAQKNPTAFYLCASSYVGRLTDTQYFGPGTRLTVL.

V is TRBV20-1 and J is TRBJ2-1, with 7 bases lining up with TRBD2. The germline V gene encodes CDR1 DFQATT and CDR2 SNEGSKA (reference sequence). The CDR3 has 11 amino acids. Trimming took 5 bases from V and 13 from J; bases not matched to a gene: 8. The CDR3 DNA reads TGCAGTGCTTGGGAGGGGACCAGCCAGTTCTTC. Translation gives CSAWEGTSQFF.

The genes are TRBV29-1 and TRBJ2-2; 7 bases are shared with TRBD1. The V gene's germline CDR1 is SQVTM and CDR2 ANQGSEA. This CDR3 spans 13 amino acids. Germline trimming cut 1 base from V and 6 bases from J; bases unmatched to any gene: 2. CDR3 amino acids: CSVEVGGPGELFF. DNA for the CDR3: TGCAGCGTTGAAGTAGGGGGCCCCGGGGAGCTGTTTTTT.

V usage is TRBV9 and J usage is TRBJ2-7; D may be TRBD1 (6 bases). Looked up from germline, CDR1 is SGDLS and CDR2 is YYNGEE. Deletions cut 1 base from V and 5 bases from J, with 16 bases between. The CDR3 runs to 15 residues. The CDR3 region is CASSVRSRGMDEQYF. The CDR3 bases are TGTGCCAGCAGCGTACGTTCCAGGGGTATGGACGAGCAGTACTTC.

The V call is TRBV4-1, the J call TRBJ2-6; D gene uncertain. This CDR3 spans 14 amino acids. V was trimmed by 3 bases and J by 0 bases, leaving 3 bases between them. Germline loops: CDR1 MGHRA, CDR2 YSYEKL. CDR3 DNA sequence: TGCGCCAGCAGCCATCTCTCTGGGGCCAACGTCCTGACTTTC. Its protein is CASSHLSGANVLTF.

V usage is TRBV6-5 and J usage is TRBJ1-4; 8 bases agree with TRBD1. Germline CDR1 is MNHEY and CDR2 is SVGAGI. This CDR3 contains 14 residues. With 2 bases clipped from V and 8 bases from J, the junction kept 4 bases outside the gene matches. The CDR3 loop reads CASSYGQGSEKLFF. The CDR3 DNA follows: TGTGCCAGCAGTTACGGACAGGGAAGCGAAAAACTGTTTTTT.

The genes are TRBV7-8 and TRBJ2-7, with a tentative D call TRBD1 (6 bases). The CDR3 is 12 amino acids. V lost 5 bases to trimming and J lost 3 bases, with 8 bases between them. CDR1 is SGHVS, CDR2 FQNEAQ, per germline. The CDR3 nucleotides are TGTGCCAGCAGCCTACAGGGCTACGAGCAGTACGTC. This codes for CASSLQGYEQYV.

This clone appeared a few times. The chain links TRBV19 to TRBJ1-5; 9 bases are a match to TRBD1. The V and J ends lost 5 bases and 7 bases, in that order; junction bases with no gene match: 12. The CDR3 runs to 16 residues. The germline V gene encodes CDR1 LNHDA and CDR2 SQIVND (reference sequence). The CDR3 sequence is CASSPKQQGAGQPQHF. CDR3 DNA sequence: TGTGCCAGTAGTCCCAAACAACAGGGGGCAGGCCAGCCCCAGCATTTT.

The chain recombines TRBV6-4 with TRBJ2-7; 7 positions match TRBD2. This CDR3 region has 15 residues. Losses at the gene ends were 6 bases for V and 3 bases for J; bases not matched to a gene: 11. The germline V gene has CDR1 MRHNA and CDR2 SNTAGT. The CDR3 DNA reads TGTGCCAGCAGGGAGGGCGGGAGTAAAGTCTACGAGCAGTACTTC. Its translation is CASREGGSKVYEQYF.

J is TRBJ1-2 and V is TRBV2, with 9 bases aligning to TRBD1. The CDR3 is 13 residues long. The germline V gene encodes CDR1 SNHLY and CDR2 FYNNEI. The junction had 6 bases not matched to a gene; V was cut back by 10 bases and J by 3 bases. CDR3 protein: CATRDRDDYGYTF. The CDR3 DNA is TGTGCCACCCGGGACAGGGACGACTATGGCTACACCTTC.